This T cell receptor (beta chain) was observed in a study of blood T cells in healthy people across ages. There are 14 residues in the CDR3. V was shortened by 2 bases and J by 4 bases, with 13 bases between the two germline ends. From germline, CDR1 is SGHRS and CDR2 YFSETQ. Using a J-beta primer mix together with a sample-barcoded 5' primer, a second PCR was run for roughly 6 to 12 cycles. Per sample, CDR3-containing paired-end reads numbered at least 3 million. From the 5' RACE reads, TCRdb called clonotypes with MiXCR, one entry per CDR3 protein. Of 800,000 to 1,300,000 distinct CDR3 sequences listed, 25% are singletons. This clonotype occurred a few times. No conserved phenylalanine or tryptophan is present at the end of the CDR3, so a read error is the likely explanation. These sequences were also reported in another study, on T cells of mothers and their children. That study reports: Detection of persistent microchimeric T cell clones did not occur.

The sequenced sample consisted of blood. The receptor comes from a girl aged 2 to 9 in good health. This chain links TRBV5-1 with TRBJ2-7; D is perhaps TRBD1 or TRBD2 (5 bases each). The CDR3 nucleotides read TGCGCCAGCAGCTTCCGGGACCCATGGTACGAGCAGTACATC. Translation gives CASSFRDPWYEQYI.